This T cell receptor (beta chain) was sequenced for a study of T cells in Graves' hyperthyroidism and ophthalmopathy. Study results and caveats: Most thyroid clonotypes with frequency above 0.001 were detected in blood.

About this clonotype itself: Its antigen remains unidentified.

Amplified TCR beta CDR3 regions derived from RNA transcripts. A first-round RT-PCR of the TCR CDR3 used the HTBI primer set. TCRdb re-derived calls from the multiplex PCR reads in MiXCR, one entry per CDR3 protein. Among about 500,000 distinct CDR3 sequences, roughly 18% were seen once, and the ten largest hold 15% to 20%. A patient was excluded if there was uncontrolled infection, other autoimmune disease, pregnancy or lactation. What was sequenced was blood. The sequence derives from a woman younger than 30 with Graves' ophthalmopathy.

Here the CDR3 DNA reads TGTGCCAGCAGTCTGACTAGCGGGACTACCGGTGAGCAGTTCTTC. Amino acids: CASSLTSGTTGEQFF. J is TRBJ2-1 and V is TRBV6-1; TRBD2 aligns across 11 bases. Looked up from germline, CDR1 is MNHNS and CDR2 is SASEGT. Trimming took 5 bases from V and 9 from J; bases not matched to a gene: 9. The length of the CDR3 is 15 residues.